The 14 T cell receptor beta chains listed next were all sequenced from one sample in a study of T cell changes during pregnancy in multiple sclerosis. TCRdb keeps only in-frame clones here, not all; method: immunoSEQ multiplex PCR. The table has around 20,000 clones, about 83% seen once; the top ten hold 7.5% to 10%. The sample in question was CD8+ T cells from peripheral blood mononuclear cells, obtained after pregnancy. These receptor sequences come from a female donor with multiple sclerosis, enrolled in a pregnancy study.

The chain joins TRBV2 to TRBJ2-3; 11 nucleotides line up with TRBD2. Germline lookup yields CDR1 SNHLY and CDR2 FYNNEI. The V and J ends lost 6 bases and 0 bases, in that order; junction bases with no gene match: 11. The length of the CDR3 is 18 residues. The CDR3 coding sequence is TGTGCCAGCAGGGGTGGACTAGCGGGCGACCCTAGCACAGATACGCAGTATTTT. It encodes CASRGGLAGDPSTDTQYF.

V and J are TRBV10-3 and TRBJ2-3; 7 bases align to TRBD1. Germline V gene lookup returns CDR1 ENHRY and CDR2 SYGVKD. CDR3 length equals 15 residues. Germline trimming cut 2 bases from V and 2 bases from J; bases unmatched to any gene: 4. The CDR3 spells CAISEAGTDTDTQYF. The CDR3 region has the DNA TGTGCCATCAGTGAGGCCGGGACAGACACAGATACGCAGTATTTT.

This clone appeared once. The CDR3 reads CSVGGLAGGPNNEQFF. As DNA, the CDR3 is TGCAGCGTTGGTGGACTAGCGGGGGGGCCGAACAATGAGCAGTTCTTC. This chain connects TRBV29-1 to TRBJ2-1, with 15 bases aligning to TRBD2. The germline V gene encodes CDR1 SQVTM and CDR2 ANQGSEA. V lost 4 bases, J lost 5 bases, and 6 bases stayed unmatched. This CDR3 is built from 16 residues.

By share of the sample, this clone is medium-sized (0.01 to 0.1%). V is TRBV6-1 and J is TRBJ2-7; weak D call: TRBD2 (6 bases). The ends were cut back, 2 bases at V and 0 bases at J, with 11 bases in the middle. The CDR3 covers 15 residues. Germline-derived CDR1 and CDR2 are MNHNS and SASEGT. In DNA form, the CDR3 reads TGTGCCAGCAGTGAACTAATCGGGAGCTCCTACGAGCAGTACTTC. It codes for CASSELIGSSYEQYF.

The V gene is TRBV7-8, the J gene TRBJ2-1; D is ambiguous. Germline-derived CDR1 and CDR2 are SGHVS and FQNEAQ. Trimming pared 4 bases from V and 0 bases from J, leaving 13 bases between. The CDR3 spans 16 residues. The CDR3 bases are TGTGCCAGCAGCTCACTGCGGAGAGGCTCCTACAATGAGCAGTTCTTC. It yields the protein CASSSLRRGSYNEQFF.

The chain has TRBV4-3 and TRBJ1-6; D is unresolved. This CDR3 has 15 amino acids. From germline, CDR1 is LGHNA and CDR2 YSLEER. V was clipped by 0 bases and J by 9 bases, with 12 bases between them. DNA for the CDR3: TGCGCCAGCAGCCAAGATTCGGGCCGGGGTTCACCCCTCCACTTT. Translated, it gives CASSQDSGRGSPLHF.

The rearrangement joins TRBV19 to TRBJ2-5; weak D call: TRBD2 (5 bases). V was pared by 1 base and J by 5 bases, with 17 bases between. Germline CDR1 is LNHDA and CDR2 is SQIVND (reference sequence). The CDR3 runs to 16 residues. CDR3 amino acids: CASSIGAGEGVETQYF. The DNA of the CDR3 is TGTGCCAGTAGTATAGGGGCTGGAGAGGGAGTGGAGACCCAGTACTTC.

This clone appeared a few times. V is TRBV4-3 and J is TRBJ1-2; TRBD1 might be the D (5 bases). Germline values: CDR1 LGHNA, CDR2 YSLEER. The V gene lost 0 bases and the J gene lost 6 bases, with 14 bases spanning the gap. There are 15 residues in the CDR3. The CDR3 nucleotides are TGCGCCAGCAGCCAAGAAGTCACCCTAGGGGATGGCTACACCTTC. The encoded protein is CASSQEVTLGDGYTF.

The V call is TRBV7-3, the J call TRBJ1-5, with 9 bases that match TRBD1. The V and J ends lost 1 base and 5 bases, in that order; junction bases with no gene match: 12. The CDR3 consists of 18 residues. CDR1 is SGHTA and CDR2 is FQGTGA in the germline V gene. CDR3 nucleotide sequence: TGTGCCAGCAGCTTAATTTCCGGACAGGGGAGATGCGATCAGCCCCAGCATTTT. Amino acid sequence: CASSLISGQGRCDQPQHF.

This clone was seen just once. The CDR3 DNA reads TGTGCCAGTAGTATAGTTCCGGGACAGGGGGGAGATACGCAGTATTTT. Amino acid sequence: CASSIVPGQGGDTQYF. This chain joins TRBV19 and TRBJ2-3; 11 nucleotides line up with TRBD1. Germline values: CDR1 LNHDA, CDR2 SQIVND (reference sequence). The CDR3 runs 16 residues. The ends lost 1 base at V and 5 bases at J; junction bases unmatched: 5.

The V gene is TRBV28, the J gene TRBJ2-7; a weak D match, TRBD1 (6 bases). The CDR3 loop spans 17 amino acids. Germline CDR1 reads MDHEN; CDR2 reads SYDVKM. The V end was cut by 7 bases, the J end by 5 bases, with 27 bases between. CDR3 residues: CASTSQGGSAFRDEQYF. CDR3 sequence (DNA): TGTGCCAGCACCTCCCAAGGGGGTAGCGCCTTTCGGGACGAGCAGTACTTC.

This clone was recorded once. The chain has TRBV7-9 and TRBJ1-2, with 8 bases fitting TRBD1. Germline lookup yields CDR1 SEHNR and CDR2 FQNEAQ (reference sequence). CDR3 size: 15 residues. V shed 3 bases, J shed 5 bases, and the junction held 8 bases outside the gene matches. The CDR3 spells CASSFGTGLGYGYTF. The CDR3 coding sequence is TGTGCCAGCAGCTTCGGGACAGGTCTGGGTTATGGCTACACCTTC.

This clone was seen only once. The chain employs TRBV19 and TRBJ1-1, with 7 nucleotides matching TRBD1. This CDR3 has 16 amino acids. Germline assignment: CDR1 LNHDA and CDR2 SQIVND (reference sequence). V dropped 2 bases and J dropped 5; count of bases not matched to a gene: 11. The CDR3 coding sequence is TGTGCCAGTAGTATATATAGGGGGACAGTGACTACTGAAGCTTTCTTT. Translation: CASSIYRGTVTTEAFF.

The rearrangement joins TRBV11-2 to TRBJ2-7, with 9 bases lining up with TRBD1. The germline CDR1 and CDR2 sequences are SGHAT and FQNNGV. The CDR3 consists of 13 residues. With 4 bases clipped from V and 5 bases from J, the junction kept 3 bases outside the gene matches. The CDR3 is CASSYGTGNEQYF. As DNA, the CDR3 is TGTGCCAGCAGCTACGGGACAGGGAACGAGCAGTACTTC.